This T cell receptor beta chain emerged from a study of cytomegalovirus exposure and HLA in healthy donors. About the study: Earlier findings included roughly 120 million unique TCR beta sequences obtained from 150 million to 200 million T cells.

Germline CDR1 SSHAT, CDR2 FNYEAQ (reference sequence). The CDR3 length is 14 residues. V was clipped by 1 base and J by 7 bases, with 13 bases between them. The PCR contained 60 Vbeta and 13 Jbeta primers. TCRdb keeps only in-frame clones here, not all; method: immunoSEQ multiplex PCR. The table lists some 140,000 clones, 60% to 75% of them singletons. Sequencing was carried out using PBMCs. V and J are TRBV7-7 and TRBJ2-5; D is perhaps TRBD2 (6 bases). This receptor was obtained from a human donor in good health. For the CDR3, the DNA is TGTGCCAGCAGCTTAGAGGCCACCGGGGGGACCCAGTACTTC. Its translation is CASSLEATGGTQYF.